This passage covers 9 T cell receptor beta chains from one sample sequenced in a study of blood T cell repertoires in COVID-19. Some clones are missing from TCRdb's copy, which holds only in-frame ones; the method was immunoSEQ multiplex PCR. This repertoire shows roughly 55,000 clones, 87% found once; its top ten account for approximately 5.9%. Sequences were obtained from peripheral blood. Receptors originate from a man in his fifties or sixties with active COVID-19.

The chain joins TRBV15 to TRBJ1-5; D is perhaps TRBD1 (5 bases). V was trimmed by 3 bases and J by 4 bases, leaving 10 bases between them. The CDR3 consists of 14 residues. The germline CDR1 and CDR2 sequences are LNHNV and YYDKDF (reference sequence). This CDR3 is CATSRDMWNQPQHF. CDR3 bases: TGTGCCACCAGCAGGGACATGTGGAATCAGCCCCAGCATTTT.

The chain couples TRBV2 to TRBJ1-5; the match to TRBD1 covers 10 bases. Per germline, CDR1 SNHLY and CDR2 FYNNEI. The CDR3 is 12 amino acids. Trimming cost V 11 bases and J 5 bases; bases outside gene matches: 3. The CDR3 region has the DNA TGTGCCGGCGGACAGGGGGATCAGCCCCAGCATTTT. Its translation: CAGGQGDQPQHF.

The chain couples TRBV19 to TRBJ2-7; 7 bases are shared with TRBD1. V lost 6 bases, J lost 0 bases, and 8 bases stayed unmatched. Germline V CDR1 and CDR2: LNHDA, SQIVND (reference sequence). This CDR3 is 15 amino acids long. The CDR3 region is CASSPRDRLSYEQYF. CDR3 in DNA: TGTGCCAGTAGCCCCAGGGACAGACTCTCCTACGAGCAGTACTTC.

The V call is TRBV9, the J call TRBJ2-3; a possible D gene is TRBD2 (5 bases). CDR1 and CDR2 from the germline V gene are SGDLS and YYNGEE. V lost 4 bases to trimming and J lost 6 bases, with 24 bases between them. This CDR3 spans 17 amino acids. The CDR3 nucleotides are TGTGCCAGCAGCTTCCAGAGTATAGACTACGCTCTGGATACGCAGTATTTT. Protein product: CASSFQSIDYALDTQYF. The full variable domain, its missing parts supplied by reference TRBV9 and TRBJ2-3, is DSGVTQTPKHLITATGQRVTLRCSPRSGDLSVYWYQQSLDQGLQFLIQYYNGEERAKGNILERFSAQQFPDLHSELNLSSLELGDSALYFCASSFQSIDYALDTQYFGPGTRLTVL.

CDR3: CASSPLASGSSNEQFF. CDR3 DNA: TGTGCCAGCTCACCATTGGCTAGCGGGAGCTCAAATGAGCAGTTCTTC. This chain uses TRBV18 with TRBJ2-1; 10 bases align to TRBD2. CDR1 is KGHSH and CDR2 is LQKENI in the germline V gene. After removal of 2 bases from V and 7 bases from J, the junction contained 8 bases not matched to a gene. The length of the CDR3 is 16 residues.

The V gene is TRBV7-9, the J gene TRBJ1-4; D is perhaps TRBD1 (6 bases). Germline V gene data show CDR1 as SEHNR and CDR2 as FQNEAQ (reference sequence). V dropped 1 base and J dropped 8 bases, with 11 bases sitting between them. This CDR3 contains 14 residues. The CDR3 DNA reads as TGTGCCAGCAGCTTAGGCGGGGGCGTCGAAAAACTGTTTTTT. Residues: CASSLGGGVEKLFF.

The genes are TRBV19 and TRBJ1-1; a weak D match, TRBD1 (5 bases). Germline CDR1 and CDR2: LNHDA and SQIVND (reference sequence). V shed 9 bases and J shed 3 bases, with 41 bases lying between them. The CDR3 totals 22 residues. This CDR3 is CASGVVPNALPWGGVGDTEAFF. The CDR3 nucleotides read TGTGCCAGCGGAGTAGTCCCCAACGCTTTGCCGTGGGGGGGGGTCGGGGACACTGAAGCTTTCTTT.

The V and J genes are TRBV4-1 and TRBJ1-5; the D is unclear. The V gene lost 5 bases and the J gene lost 6 bases, with 17 bases spanning the gap. Germline CDR1 and CDR2: MGHRA and YSYEKL. CDR3 length: 15 residues. In nucleotides, the CDR3 is TGCGCCAGCAGCTCCTATCGGGGTCGGAGTCAGCCCCAGCATTTT. Amino acids: CASSSYRGRSQPQHF.

This sequence joins TRBV19 and TRBJ2-6, with TRBD2 matching 9 bases. CDR3 length equals 20 residues. In germline, CDR1 is LNHDA, CDR2 SQIVND (reference sequence). Unmatched junction bases numbered 12, after V lost 3 bases and J lost 0 bases. DNA of the CDR3: TGTGCCAGTAGTATCGCGGCTAGCGGGGTCATCGTCTCTGGGGCCAACGTCCTGACTTTC. Protein sequence: CASSIAASGVIVSGANVLTF.